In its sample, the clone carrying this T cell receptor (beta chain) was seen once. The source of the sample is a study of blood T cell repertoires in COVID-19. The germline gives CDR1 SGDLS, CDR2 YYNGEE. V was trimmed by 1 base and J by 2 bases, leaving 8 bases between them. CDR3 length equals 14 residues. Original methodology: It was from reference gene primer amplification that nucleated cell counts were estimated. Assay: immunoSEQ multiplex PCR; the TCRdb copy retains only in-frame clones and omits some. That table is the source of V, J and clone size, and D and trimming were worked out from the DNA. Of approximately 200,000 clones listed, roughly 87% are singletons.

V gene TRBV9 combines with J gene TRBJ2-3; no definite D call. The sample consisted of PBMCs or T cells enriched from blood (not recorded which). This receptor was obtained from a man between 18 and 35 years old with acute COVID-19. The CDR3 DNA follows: TGTGCCAGCAGCGTATTTGACACCACAGATACGCAGTATTTT. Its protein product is CASSVFDTTDTQYF.